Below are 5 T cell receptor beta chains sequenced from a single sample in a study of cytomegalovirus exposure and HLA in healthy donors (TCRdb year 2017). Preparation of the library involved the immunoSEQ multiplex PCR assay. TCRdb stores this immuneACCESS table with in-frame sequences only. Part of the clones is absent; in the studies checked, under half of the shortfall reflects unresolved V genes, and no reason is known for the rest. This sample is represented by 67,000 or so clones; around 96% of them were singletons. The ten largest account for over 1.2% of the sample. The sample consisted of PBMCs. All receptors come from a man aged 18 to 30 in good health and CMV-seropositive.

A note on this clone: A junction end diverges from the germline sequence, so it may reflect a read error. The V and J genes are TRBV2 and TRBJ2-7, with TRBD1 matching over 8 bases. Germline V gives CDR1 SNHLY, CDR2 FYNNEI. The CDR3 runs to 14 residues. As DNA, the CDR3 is TGTGCCAGCAGTGAGCGGGACAGGTCCTCCGAGCAGTACTTC. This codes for CASSERDRSSEQYF.

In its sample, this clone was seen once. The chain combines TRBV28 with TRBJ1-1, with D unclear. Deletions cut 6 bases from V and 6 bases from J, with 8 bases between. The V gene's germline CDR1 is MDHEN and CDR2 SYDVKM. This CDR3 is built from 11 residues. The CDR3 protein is CASSPRAEAFF. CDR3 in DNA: TGTGCCAGCAGCCCACGCGCTGAAGCTTTCTTT. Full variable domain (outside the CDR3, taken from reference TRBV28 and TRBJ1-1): DVKVTQSSRYLVKRTGEKVFLECVQDMDHENMFWYRQDPGLGLRLIYFSYDVKMKEKGDIPEGYSVSREKKERFSLILESASTNQTSMYLCASSPRAEAFFGQGTRLTVV.

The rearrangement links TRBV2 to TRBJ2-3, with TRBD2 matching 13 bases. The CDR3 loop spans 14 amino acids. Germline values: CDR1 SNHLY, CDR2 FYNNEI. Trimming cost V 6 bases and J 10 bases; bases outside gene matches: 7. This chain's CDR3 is CASRSELAGGAQYF. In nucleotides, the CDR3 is TGTGCCAGCAGATCCGAACTAGCGGGGGGGGCGCAGTATTTT.

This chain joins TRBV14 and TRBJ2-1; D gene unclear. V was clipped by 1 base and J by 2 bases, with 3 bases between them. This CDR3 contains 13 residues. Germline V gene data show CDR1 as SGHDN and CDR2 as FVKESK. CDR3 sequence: CASSQATYNEQFF. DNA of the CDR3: TGTGCCAGCAGCCAAGCAACCTACAATGAGCAGTTCTTC.

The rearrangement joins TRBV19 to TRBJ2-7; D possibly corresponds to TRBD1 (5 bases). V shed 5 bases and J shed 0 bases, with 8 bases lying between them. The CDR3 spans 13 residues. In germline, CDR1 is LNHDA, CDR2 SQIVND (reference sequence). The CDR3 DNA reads TGTGCCAGTAGTGCGCAGGGCTCCTACGAGCAGTACTTC. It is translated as CASSAQGSYEQYF.